The TCR beta chain under discussion was sequenced for a study of identical twins' blood T cells. Study-wide points: Twin repertoire similarity may partly reflect shared environment. Mainly, cloneset size products determined shared clonotypes, twins included.

CDR1 is LNHNV, CDR2 YYDKDF, per germline (reference sequence). The V gene lost 2 bases and the J gene lost 6 bases, with 1 base spanning the gap. The length of the CDR3 is 11 residues. All three twin pairs grew up together with likely shared infections and vaccines. A previously described protocol, modified, built RNA-based TCR cDNA libraries. MiXCR, run by TCRdb on the 5' RACE reads, gives a single entry per CDR3 protein. The sample holds fewer than 450,000 distinct CDR3 sequences; approximately 30% are singletons and the top ten take roughly 5.5%. Note on this clonotype: Its antigen is undetermined.

The sequenced material came from PBMCs. This sequence joins TRBV15 and TRBJ2-2; D is unresolved. The TCR was taken from a woman aged 18-49 years in good health. CDR3 sequence (DNA): TGTGCCACCAGCAGATCCGGGGAGCTGTTTTTT. Translating gives CATSRSGELFF.